This T cell receptor beta chain originates from a study of CD8 T cells in Susac syndrome (dated by TCRdb to the late 2010s). Some background on the complete study: Repertoire sequencing was used to test whether CD8+ T cell activation and differentiation in Susac syndrome was antigen driven. What the authors observed across the whole study: The number of individuals in the TCR sequencing and HLA analysis was acknowledged as relatively small.

Peripheral blood CD8+ and CD4+ T cells from healthy donors, Susac syndrome patients and multiple sclerosis patients were profiled using high-throughput TCR beta sequencing. The healthy donors served as controls matched for age and sex. CD8+ TEMRA cells were enriched by FACS, while bulk CD8+ and CD4+ T cells were purified by magnetic negative isolation. Blood was collected in EDTA tubes and processed within 24 hours, with PBMCs isolated through density gradient centrifugation. PBMCs intended for TCR sequencing were frozen in liquid nitrogen and were later thawed in a 37 degrees C water bath. A purity of at least 90% was achieved for sorted or isolated CD4+, CD8+ and CD8+ TEMRA cells. Worth noting for this clonotype: Its specific antigen is unknown. No base quality values were provided; no much bigger clone lies one nucleotide off.

RNA was extracted using the RNeasy kit, and about 0.45 to 1 ug of the RNA was reverse transcribed with random hexamers. The immunoSEQ multiplex PCR assay, covering 54 Vbeta and 13 Jbeta segments, was used to amplify TCR beta CDR3 regions. PCR amplification bias was corrected by using a synthetic template baseline for primer optimization and computational correction. The paper's data handling went like this. Only productive sequences were kept, with reads annotated to V, D and J genes according to IMGT and analyzed in immunoSEQ Analyzer. To calculate clonality, Shannon entropy was normalized by log2 of the number of productive unique sequences and then subtracted from one. Public and private clones were assessed among the 100 most prevalent clones of each patient and control. A clone was defined as Susac-specific if it was absent from the healthy and MS cohorts, from roughly 990 published viral clones and from other ImmuneACCESS disease sequences. In TCRdb, the public reads were trimmed at Q25 with fastp and aligned with MiXCR, with productive beta chains retained. Entries that share a CDR3 protein sequence are merged under the most common genes and DNA. These V and J calls are TCRdb output, not the study's own analysis. This sample gives fewer than 250,000 distinct CDR3 sequences in total; about 94% of them show up just once. Jointly, the top ten make up around 0.1% of the sample.

This receptor was taken from a human donor in good health. Specimen: CD4+ T cells from PBMCs.

DNA sequence: TGTGCCAGTAGTATTGTGGCCCTGGGGGTCTCTGGGGCCAACGTCCTGACTTTC. This gives the protein CASSIVALGVSGANVLTF. The receptor chain draws on TRBV19 and TRBJ2-6, with the D gene possibly TRBD1 or TRBD2, each one fitting 5 bases. Taken from the germline V gene (reference sequence), the CDR1 and CDR2 loops are LNHDA and SQIVND. The CDR3 starts with the cysteine, ends with the phenylalanine, and has 18 residues. Just CDR3 DNA is preserved here, 54 bases in frame from base 1. V loses 3 bases, J loses 0 bases, and the germline ends lie 15 bases apart.